This is a list of T cell receptor beta chains from one sample in a study of cytomegalovirus exposure and HLA in healthy donors. The protocol was immunoSEQ multiplex PCR, while the TCRdb copy is restricted to in-frame clones and leaves out a portion. The sample comprises about 120,000 clones, about 79% of which are singletons, and 1.5% to 2% rests with the top ten. The sequenced sample consisted of PBMCs. These receptors were taken from a man younger than 35 in good health and CMV-seronegative. CDR3s include the opening cysteine and the closing phenylalanine or tryptophan. D genes are given only for firm matches. The size field is filled for only some rows; it gives once, few, many or a size class.

NA,TRBV7-3,NA,TRBJ2-5,14,TGTGCCAGCAGCTTAAGGGGGCGCCCAGAGACCCAGTACTTC,CASSLRGRPETQYF
TRBD2,TRBV7-9,NA,TRBJ2-7,16,TGTGCCAGCAGCTTAGTAACTGGCGGGAGTGTCTACGAGCAGTACTTC,CASSLVTGGSVYEQYF
NA,TRBV7-9,NA,TRBJ1-2,13,TGTGCCAGCAGCTTAGGTGGCCTCTATGGCTACACCTTC,CASSLGGLYGYTF
TRBD2,TRBV7-9,NA,TRBJ2-6,16,TGTGCCAGCAGCTTACGGGGGGGGGCAGGGGCCAACGTCCTGACTTTC,CASSLRGGAGANVLTF
NA,TRBV27,NA,TRBJ2-7,14,TGTGCCAGCAGTTACTCAGGGTATAGGTACGAGCAGTACTTC,CASSYSGYRYEQYF
NA,TRBV27,NA,TRBJ2-3,16,TGTGCCAGCAGTTTATTCGGGCTAGCGCCCACAGATACGCAGTATTTT,CASSLFGLAPTDTQYF
TRBD1,TRBV5-1,few,TRBJ1-5,15,TGCGCCAGCAGCTTGGGACAGGGATGGAATCAGCCCCAGCATTTT,CASSLGQGWNQPQHF
TRBD2,TRBV7-2,NA,TRBJ2-4,17,TGTGCCAGCAGCAAGTTGGCCAGCGGGAGTTCCAAAAACATTCAGTACTTC,CASSKLASGSSKNIQYF
TRBD2,TRBV28,NA,TRBJ2-5,12,TGTGCCACACTTACAGTAACTAGCGGGGTATACTTC,CATLTVTSGVYF
NA,TRBV30,NA,TRBJ2-7,14,TGTGCCTGGAGTTCCGGGTTGAATATCTACGAGCAGTACTTC,CAWSSGLNIYEQYF
TRBD1,TRBV19,NA,TRBJ2-3,15,TGTGCCAGTAGTATCGGGGACAGGAACACAGATACGCAGTATTTT,CASSIGDRNTDTQYF
NA,TRBV19,NA,TRBJ1-2,15,TGTGCCAGTAGTATAGATCTGGGGGCGAACTATGGCTACACCTTC,CASSIDLGANYGYTF
NA,TRBV11-2,NA,TRBJ1-4,14,TGTGCCAGCAGCTTGGATCAGGGGTCTGAAAAACTGTTTTTT,CASSLDQGSEKLFF
NA,TRBV7-2,NA,TRBJ1-5,15,TGTGCCAGCAGCGTGCAACAGGGCAGCAATCAGCCCCAGCATTTT,CASSVQQGSNQPQHF
NA,TRBV7-3,once,TRBJ2-7,15,TGTGCCAGCAGCCCGAAACCGGGACTTATATACGAGCAGTACTTC,CASSPKPGLIYEQYF
TRBD2,TRBV5-4,NA,TRBJ2-2,17,TGTGCCAGCAGCTTGTCTAGCGGAACCGTGAACACCGGGGAGCTGTTTTTT,CASSLSSGTVNTGELFF
TRBD2,TRBV19,NA,TRBJ2-2,16,TGTGCCAGTAGCCTTAGGACTAGCGAAAGGGTCGGGGAGCTGTTTTTT,CASSLRTSERVGELFF
TRBD2,TRBV11-2,NA,TRBJ2-4,15,TGTGCCAGCAGCTTACTAGCGGGAGTAGGTAACATTCAGTACTTC,CASSLLAGVGNIQYF
NA,TRBV18,NA,TRBJ1-5,14,TGTGCCAGCTCACCGGTGGGGGGAAATCAGCCCCAGCATTTT,CASSPVGGNQPQHF
TRBD2,TRBV6-4,NA,TRBJ2-3,15,TGTGCCAGCAGTGGCGCGGGAGGAGGGACAGATACGCAGTATTTT,CASSGAGGGTDTQYF
NA,TRBV18,NA,TRBJ2-2,14,TGTGCCAGCTCAGGCGTAGGGAGAACCGGGGAGCTGTTTTTT,CASSGVGRTGELFF
TRBD2,TRBV7-8,NA,TRBJ2-3,18,TGTGCCAGCAGCAAATTCCCGGGACTAGCGGGTAGCACAGATACGCAGTATTTT,CASSKFPGLAGSTDTQYF
TRBD2,TRBV7-3,NA,TRBJ2-1,16,TGTGCCAGCAGCTCACCGGGACTAGCGGGAGGGAATGAGCAGTTCTTC,CASSSPGLAGGNEQFF
NA,TRBV19,NA,TRBJ1-5,13,TGTGCCAGTGTCGCCGGAGTGGCCCAGCCCCAGCATTTT,CASVAGVAQPQHF
TRBD1,TRBV6-1,NA,TRBJ1-6,12,TGTGCCAGCAGTGAAGTGACAGGGGGATTCCACTTT,CASSEVTGGFHF
TRBD1,TRBV6-1,NA,TRBJ2-7,13,TGTGCCAGCAAGCCGGGGACAGCCTACGAGCAGTACTTC,CASKPGTAYEQYF
NA,TRBV21-1,NA,TRBJ2-6,16,TGTGCCAGCAGCAAGACTAGGTCGAGAGGGGCCAACGTCCTGACTTTC,CASSKTRSRGANVLTF
NA,TRBV18,NA,TRBJ1-2,13,TGTGCCAGCTCACCACAGGACTCGGGGGGCTACACCTTC,CASSPQDSGGYTF
TRBD1,TRBV19,NA,TRBJ1-2,14,TGTGCCAGTAGTATCTCGGGACAGGGCGGTGGCTACACCTTC,CASSISGQGGGYTF
NA,TRBV18,NA,TRBJ1-1,12,TGTGCCAGCTCACCCGACTCGGGGGTGGCTTTCTTT,CASSPDSGVAFF
TRBD1,TRBV7-8,NA,TRBJ2-7,15,TGTGCCAGCAGCTTAGGATCCCCAGGGGGCTACGAGCAGTACTTC,CASSLGSPGGYEQYF
NA,TRBV5-4,once,TRBJ2-3,15,TGTGCCAGCAGCTTGGTGCGGGACCCGGGAGATACGCAGTATTTT,CASSLVRDPGDTQYF
TRBD2,TRBV4-1,few,TRBJ2-3,14,TGCGCCAGCAGCCTGGCCGCGGGAGAAGATACGCAGTATTTT,CASSLAAGEDTQYF
NA,TRBV6-6,once,TRBJ2-2,16,TGTGCCGGGGGGTCATCCTCACTAGCGAACACCGGGGAGCTGTTTTTT,CAGGSSSLANTGELFF
NA,TRBV6-5,NA,TRBJ2-3,11,TGTGCCAGCAGTTCTTTAGATACGCAGTATTTT,CASSSLDTQYF
TRBD1,TRBV7-2,NA,TRBJ1-1,16,TGTGCCAGCAGCTCTTTCCGGCGAGGCCAGGGGGCGTGGGCTTTCTTT,CASSSFRRGQGAWAFF
NA,TRBV27,NA,TRBJ2-1,13,TGTGCCAGCAGTTACTCAGGGGACAATGAGCAGTTCTTC,CASSYSGDNEQFF
TRBD2,TRBV7-7,NA,TRBJ2-5,15,TGTGCTAGCAGCGCGACTAGCGGGAGGCAAGAGACCCAGTACTTC,CASSATSGRQETQYF
NA,TRBV4-2,once,TRBJ2-1,12,TGTGCCAGCAGCCAAGAAAGGGGTGAGCAGTTCTTC,CASSQERGEQFF
NA,TRBV7-3,NA,TRBJ2-1,12,TGTGCCAGCAGCCCCACCGCGGGGGAGCAGTTCTTC,CASSPTAGEQFF
TRBD2,TRBV18,NA,TRBJ2-1,15,TGTGCCAGCTCACCATGGGGCGGGAGTTCGAGTGAGCAGTTCTTC,CASSPWGGSSSEQFF
NA,TRBV2,few,TRBJ1-1,15,TGTGCCAGCAGTGAAGGTGGGCAGAGGAACACTGAAGCTTTCTTT,CASSEGGQRNTEAFF
TRBD1,TRBV7-9,NA,TRBJ1-1,18,TGTGCCAGCAGCTCGTCTTTCGGGACAGGGTGGGACGACACTGAAGCTTTCTTT,CASSSSFGTGWDDTEAFF
TRBD1,TRBV5-1,NA,TRBJ2-3,14,TGCGCCAGCAAACAGGGGGTGGGCACAGATACGCAGTATTTT,CASKQGVGTDTQYF
TRBD2,TRBV15,few,TRBJ2-5,15,TGTGCCACCAGCAGAGAGGCTAGCGGGAGGAAGACCCAGTACTTC,CATSREASGRKTQYF
TRBD2,TRBV11-2,NA,TRBJ2-3,14,TGTGCCAGCCGGCGAGCGGGAGGGACAGATACGCAGTATTTT,CASRRAGGTDTQYF
TRBD1,TRBV6-5,NA,TRBJ1-1,12,TGTGCCAGCAGTCCCCAGGGACAGGAAGCTTTCTTT,CASSPQGQEAFF
TRBD2,TRBV6-1,NA,TRBJ2-5,15,TGTGCCAGCACCCCGGGACTAGCGGGGCTGGAGACCCAGTACTTC,CASTPGLAGLETQYF
TRBD2,TRBV28,NA,TRBJ2-1,14,TGTGCCAGCAGTACTAGCGGGTCCTACAATGAGCAGTTCTTC,CASSTSGSYNEQFF
NA,TRBV5-5,NA,TRBJ2-5,13,TGTGCCAGCAGCCCAGGGGTTGAGGAGACCCAGTACTTC,CASSPGVEETQYF
TRBD1,TRBV6-5,few,TRBJ2-7,15,TGTGCCAGCAGTTACTCGACAGGGGGCTCCTACGAGCAGTACTTC,CASSYSTGGSYEQYF
NA,TRBV7-9,NA,TRBJ2-2,14,TGTGCCAGCAGCTTAGCGAGAGTTTCCGGGGAGCTGTTTTTT,CASSLARVSGELFF
NA,TRBV30,NA,TRBJ2-3,13,TGTGCCTGGGGCCAGCGGAGGGCAGATACGCAGTATTTT,CAWGQRRADTQYF